Listed below are T cell receptor beta chains from one sample, sequenced in a study of T cells after yellow fever vaccination. MiXCR, applied by TCRdb to the 5' RACE reads, yields one record per CDR3 protein. Altogether under 350,000 distinct CDR3 sequences are present, over 3.5% being singletons, with the ten largest covering around 23%. The source material was PBMCs, sampled 5 days after the yellow fever booster vaccination. These receptor sequences come from a man aged 18 to 30 who received the YFV17D yellow fever vaccine. Both conserved end residues are part of each CDR3. Each record gives: clone size, J gene, D gene, V gene, CDR3 DNA, CDR3 protein. D genes are given only for firm matches. The size entry is marked missing in some rows and otherwise reads once, few, many or a size class.

. | TRBJ2-7 | . | TRBV7-8 | TGTGCCAGCAGCTTAGTACAGTGGGGTGGCTCCGAGCAGTACTTC | CASSLVQWGGSEQYF
. | TRBJ1-2 | . | TRBV12-3/TRBV12-4 | TGTGCCAGCAGTTTTGGACCCTCGGGTGGCTACACCTTC | CASSFGPSGGYTF
many | TRBJ1-2 | . | TRBV7-2 | TGTGCCAGCAGCTTAGCGGGGGGGCGCGTCTCCCACTTC | CASSLAGGRVSHF
few | TRBJ2-1 | . | TRBV4-1 | TGCGCCAGCCGGAAGATTGGTGGGGACAATGAGCAGTTCTTC | CASRKIGGDNEQFF
few | TRBJ1-1 | . | TRBV10-3 | TGTGCCATCAGTGAGTCGGGGGGCGCGGCTTTCTTT | CAISESGGAAFF
many | TRBJ2-3 | . | TRBV20-1 | TGCAGTGCCGCAGGGGGCACAGATACGCAGTATTTT | CSAAGGTDTQYF
many | TRBJ2-5 | TRBD2 | TRBV11-2 | TGTGCCAGCAAAATCAGTCCGGTAGCGGGGGGCGGCGAGACCCAGTACTTC | CASKISPVAGGGETQYF
few | TRBJ2-2 | . | TRBV4-3 | TGCGCCAGCAGCCAAGAGTCCCCGAGCTCCGGGGAGCTGTTTTTT | CASSQESPSSGELFF
. | TRBJ2-7 | . | TRBV5-1 | TGCGCCAGCAGTTCCTGGCTTGGTAGAAGCTACGAGCAGTACTTC | CASSSWLGRSYEQYF
few | TRBJ1-1 | . | TRBV13 | TGTGCCAGCAGCAGGGGTAGGGCAGTTCGGACTGAAGCTTTCTTT | CASSRGRAVRTEAFF
. | TRBJ2-3 | . | TRBV4-2 | TGTGCCAGCAGCCAAGTTAGTTTGGGGCGCGAGACGGCAGATACGCAGTATTTT | CASSQVSLGRETADTQYF
few | TRBJ1-2 | . | TRBV5-1 | TGCGCCAGCAGCTCGCAGACCGGGACGGAAAACTATGGCTACACCTTC | CASSSQTGTENYGYTF
. | TRBJ1-1 | TRBD1 | TRBV20-1 | TGCAGTGCTTCGACAGGGGAGGGACGCACTGAAGCTTTCTTT | CSASTGEGRTEAFF
many | TRBJ2-1 | . | TRBV7-2 | TGTGCCAGCAGCTTAGATGGGGGTTTTCAGGGGTTACACAATGAGCAGTTCTTC | CASSLDGGFQGLHNEQFF
few | TRBJ2-3 | . | TRBV3-1 | TGTGCCAGCAGCCATGATAAAGATACGCAGTATTTT | CASSHDKDTQYF
few | TRBJ1-1 | TRBD1 | TRBV5-1 | TGCGCCAGCAGCTCAAGACTCCCAGGGGGCAACTCCCTTCGGAACACTGAAGCTTTCTTT | CASSSRLPGGNSLRNTEAFF
many | TRBJ1-6 | TRBD1 | TRBV5-8 | TGTGCCAGCAGCTTGAGTCAGGGGGCGGACCCCTATAATTCACCCCTCCACTTT | CASSLSQGADPYNSPLHF
many | TRBJ2-4 | . | TRBV6-5 | TGTGCCAGCAGCCCGGTGGGGGGGCGATGGGGAAACATTCAGTACTTC | CASSPVGGRWGNIQYF
many | TRBJ2-3 | . | TRBV18 | TGTGCCAGCTCACGAGACATAACTAGCACAGATACGCAGTATTTT | CASSRDITSTDTQYF
. | TRBJ1-2 | . | TRBV7-2 | TGTGCCAGCAGCTTAAGCCTTTATGGCTACACCTTC | CASSLSLYGYTF
few | TRBJ2-3 | . | TRBV29-1 | TGCAGCGTTCCGCTCTCCACAGATACGCAGTATTTT | CSVPLSTDTQYF
few | TRBJ2-3 | . | TRBV15 | TGTGCCACCAGCAGAGATAAGGCAGGGACAGATACGCAGTATTTT | CATSRDKAGTDTQYF
many | TRBJ2-1 | . | TRBV5-1 | TGCGCCAGCAGCTCGATGGACCAGAGACACAATGAGCAGTTCTTC | CASSSMDQRHNEQFF
. | TRBJ1-5 | . | TRBV19 | TGTGCCAGTAGTTCTGGGGGGAAGGGCAATCAGCCCCAGCATTTT | CASSSGGKGNQPQHF
many | TRBJ1-3 | . | TRBV7-9 | TGTGCCAGCAGCAGAGGAGACAGGACGCGAGACACCATATATTTT | CASSRGDRTRDTIYF
few | TRBJ2-7 | . | TRBV20-1 | TGCAGTGCCGCACTAGGCTACGAGCAGTACTTC | CSAALGYEQYF
. | TRBJ1-2 | . | TRBV4-1 | TGCGCCAGCAGCGTTCGGGGGGGCCCTGAGTATGGCTACACCTTC | CASSVRGGPEYGYTF
. | TRBJ1-2 | . | TRBV25-1 | TGTGCCAGCAGTGCGACCGAATATGGCTACACCTTC | CASSATEYGYTF
many | TRBJ1-1 | . | TRBV5-1 | TGCGCCAGCAGCTTGGACAGGCGGGGCACTGAAGCTTTCTTT | CASSLDRRGTEAFF
. | TRBJ1-1 | . | TRBV12-3/TRBV12-4 | TGTGCCAGCAGTTTTGTTGCCGGGAAGAACACTGAAGCTTTCTTT | CASSFVAGKNTEAFF
many | TRBJ1-1 | . | TRBV7-9 | TGTGCCAGCAGCTTAAAGGGGAGCCGCGCGATAGCTTTCTTT | CASSLKGSRAIAFF
. | TRBJ2-3 | TRBD1 | TRBV6-5 | TGTGCCAGCAGTTACTCCCAGGGGGCAGATACGCAGTATTTT | CASSYSQGADTQYF
. | TRBJ2-1 | TRBD2 | TRBV5-1 | TGCGCCAGCACGGGCGGGGGGGCCTACAATGAGCAGTTCTTC | CASTGGGAYNEQFF
many | TRBJ1-2 | TRBD1 | TRBV4-1 | TGCGCCAGCAGCCGCGGGGACAGGGAAGGCTACACCTTC | CASSRGDREGYTF
few | TRBJ1-1 | . | TRBV7-9 | TGTGCCAGCAGCTTGGTCGGGAACCCTGAAGCTTTCTTT | CASSLVGNPEAFF
few | TRBJ2-3 | . | TRBV7-8 | TGTGCCAGCAGCTTTAGCGCGAGATACACAGATACGCAGTATTTT | CASSFSARYTDTQYF
few | TRBJ1-1 | . | TRBV12-3/TRBV12-4 | TGTGCCAGCAGTCTCACCGGGACGGAGGCTGAAGCTTTCTTT | CASSLTGTEAEAFF
once | TRBJ2-7 | TRBD1 | TRBV5-6 | TGTGCCAGCAGCCGGGGACAGTACCACGAGCAGTACTTC | CASSRGQYHEQYF
few | TRBJ1-2 | . | TRBV3-1 | TGTGCCAGCAGCCAAGAGGGAAATGACTATGGCTACACCTTC | CASSQEGNDYGYTF